Given below is one T cell receptor beta chain in context. Data came from immunoSEQ multiplex PCR; TCRdb stores just in-frame clones and leaves some out. The table records about 370,000 clones, 75% to 90% of them present only once. Treatment given: roughly 19 received Ad26.COV2.S at low or high dose, single or two shots; 5 received placebo; per-sample allocation not given. Each sample was drawn 63 days after the first injection (of vaccine or placebo). Ad26 vector vaccine expressed Wuhan-strain SARS-CoV-2 spike. This record belongs to a study of Ad26.COV2.S vaccination and SARS-CoV-2 variants. About the research overall: Vaccine-arm donor from the placebo-controlled COV1001 Ad26.COV2.S trial. Once, or twice with 56 days between doses, Ad26.COV2.S was given intramuscularly.

Trimming removed 4 bases from V and 6 bases from J; junction bases left unmatched: 5. Germline V gives CDR1 SGHNT, CDR2 YYREEE (reference sequence). The CDR3 length is 16 residues. The sample here was peripheral blood, taken in a trial of Ad26.COV2.S vaccine versus placebo. The TCR sequence derives from a person aged 18-65 years who received the Ad26.COV2.S COVID-19 vaccine or a placebo. The gene calls are TRBV5-4 and TRBJ2-1; 15 bases agree with TRBD2. CDR3 nucleotide sequence: TGTGCCAGCAGCCCAAGGACTAGCGGGGGGGCCAATGAGCAGTTCTTC. This codes for CASSPRTSGGANEQFF.